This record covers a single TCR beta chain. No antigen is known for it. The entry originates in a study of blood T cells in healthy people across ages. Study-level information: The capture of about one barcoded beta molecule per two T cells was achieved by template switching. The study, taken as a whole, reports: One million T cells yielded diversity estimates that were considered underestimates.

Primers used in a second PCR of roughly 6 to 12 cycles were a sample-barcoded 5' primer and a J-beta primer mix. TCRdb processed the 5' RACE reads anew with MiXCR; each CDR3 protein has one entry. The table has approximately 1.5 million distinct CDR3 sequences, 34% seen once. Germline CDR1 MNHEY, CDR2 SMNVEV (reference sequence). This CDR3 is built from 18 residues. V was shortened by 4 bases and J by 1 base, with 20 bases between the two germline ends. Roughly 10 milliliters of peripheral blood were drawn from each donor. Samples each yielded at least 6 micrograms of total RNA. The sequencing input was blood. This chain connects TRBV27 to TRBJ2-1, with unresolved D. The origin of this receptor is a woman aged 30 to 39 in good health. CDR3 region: CASSSSTPMAESYNEQFF. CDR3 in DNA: TGTGCCAGCAGTTCCTCAACGCCAATGGCGGAATCCTACAATGAGCAGTTCTTC.